This TCR beta chain comes out of a study of cytomegalovirus exposure and HLA in healthy donors. PCR employed 60 Vbeta and 13 Jbeta primers. Measured with immunoSEQ multiplex PCR; TCRdb has only the in-frame clones, and not every one. Seen here are 100,000 to 120,000 clones, 60% to 80% observed once, and the top ten hold approximately 5%. V lost 4 bases to trimming and J lost 0 bases; unmatched junction nucleotides: 3. CDR3 size: 14 residues. CDR1 and CDR2 from the germline V gene are LNHDA and SQIVND (reference sequence). This TCR derives from a woman in her twenties or thirties in good health and CMV-seropositive. The chain is built from TRBV19 and TRBJ2-7; 7 bases are a match to TRBD1. Source material: PBMCs. CDR3 sequence: CASSTGTDSYEQYF. The CDR3 DNA sequence: TGTGCCAGTAGTACCGGGACAGACTCCTACGAGCAGTACTTC.